This TCR beta chain was found in a study of cytomegalovirus exposure and HLA in healthy donors. About the study: The roughly 100 million unique TCR beta sequences, from about 170 million T cells, were found by an earlier analysis.

Primers included in the PCR were 60 Vbeta and 13 Jbeta primers. Sequencing used immunoSEQ multiplex PCR; TCRdb keeps in-frame clones, though not all of them. Of about 130,000 clones in the sample, about four fifths were seen once. Trimming at V came to 5 bases and at J to 4 bases, leaving 6 bases not matched to a gene. The germline V gene encodes CDR1 LNHDA and CDR2 SQIVND (reference sequence). The CDR3 totals 16 residues. Findings and limits, study-wide: Using a false discovery rate of 0.05, a later analysis showed that approximately 17,000 TCR beta sequences were associated with HLA alleles. Indistinguishability led to the exclusion of some V segments, TRBV6-2 and TRBV6-3 included.

A remark on this clone: Its antigen remains unknown.

This TCR was recovered from a middle-aged woman in good health and CMV-seronegative. The sequencing sample was made of PBMCs. The V call is TRBV19, the J call TRBJ1-6, with 9 bases fitting TRBD1. CDR3 DNA: TGTGCCAGTAGTCTCTCCGGGACAGGGTATAATTCACCCCTCCACTTT. It codes for CASSLSGTGYNSPLHF.